The 13 T cell receptor beta chains below come from one sample, sequenced in a study of OX40 agonist ivuxolimab in advanced cancers. This table comes from immunoSEQ multiplex PCR, and its TCRdb copy is limited to in-frame clones, with some not included. The sample carries about 35,000 clones, more than 60% recorded once. Sequencing was performed on CD4+ or CD8+ T cells sorted from blood, taken in a trial of the OX40 agonist ivuxolimab. These TCRs come from an adult with an advanced solid tumor such as melanoma, head and neck, liver or kidney cancer.

The genes are TRBV7-6 and TRBJ2-5; D is perhaps TRBD1 (8 bases). The CDR3 extends over 14 amino acids. V was pared by 5 bases and J by 4 bases, with 14 bases between. The V gene's germline CDR1 is SGHVS and CDR2 FNYEAQ. CDR3 sequence: CASSITGGGETQYF. CDR3 in DNA: TGTGCCAGCAGCATAACAGGGGGGGGAGAGACCCAGTACTTC.

This chain connects TRBV5-6 to TRBJ2-7; 9 nucleotides match TRBD1. The trim removed 4 bases at V and 0 bases at J, leaving 5 bases unmatched. CDR3 size: 15 residues. Germline loops: CDR1 SGHDT, CDR2 YYEEEE. For the CDR3, the DNA is TGTGCCAGCAGCCCGGGGACAGGGTTCTCCTACGAGCAGTACTTC. This codes for CASSPGTGFSYEQYF.

This clone was recorded once. This sequence joins TRBV27 and TRBJ1-4; TRBD1 is a possible D gene (5 bases). The CDR3 consists of 16 residues. Deletions cut 10 bases from V and 8 bases from J, with 26 bases between. CDR1 and CDR2 (germline): MNHEY, SMNVEV (reference sequence). DNA of the CDR3: TGTGCCACCGGACTAGACGCGGGACTTAGGAAAGAAAAACTGTTTTTT. Translating gives CATGLDAGLRKEKLFF.

This chain links TRBV5-1 with TRBJ2-2, with D unresolved. V lost 0 bases, J lost 4 bases, and 7 bases lay in between. Germline lookup yields CDR1 SGHRS and CDR2 YFSETQ. The CDR3 sequence is 14 residues long. The CDR3 reads CASSLVQTTGELFF. The DNA of the CDR3 is TGCGCCAGCAGCTTGGTACAGACCACCGGGGAGCTGTTTTTT.

The sample holds a few counts of this clone. The V call is TRBV28, the J call TRBJ2-5, with a possible D match to TRBD2 (6 bases). V lost 6 bases and J lost 6, with 17 bases in between. The CDR3 totals 14 residues. Looked up from germline, CDR1 is MDHEN and CDR2 is SYDVKM. CDR3 sequence reads: CASRPGGPRQTQYF. The DNA for the CDR3 is TGTGCCAGCAGACCCGGGGGTCCGAGGCAGACCCAGTACTTC.

This clone showed up just once. The chain couples TRBV11-2 to TRBJ2-2, with 11 bases aligning to TRBD2. The CDR3 covers 17 residues. CDR1 is SGHAT and CDR2 is FQNNGV in the germline V gene. V was pared by 2 bases and J by 1 base, with 3 bases of the junction left unmatched. CDR3 coding DNA: TGTGCCAGCAGCTTAACTAGCGGGGGACAGAACACCGGGGAGCTGTTTTTT. It encodes CASSLTSGGQNTGELFF.

This chain connects TRBV15 to TRBJ2-5, with TRBD2 matching 7 bases. Germline loops: CDR1 LNHNV, CDR2 YYDKDF (reference sequence). The CDR3 runs 12 residues. The J segment lost 3 bases and the V segment lost 8 bases, leaving 3 bases of the junction unmatched. This CDR3 is CATARGEETQYF. For the CDR3, the DNA is TGTGCCACCGCCCGGGGGGAAGAGACCCAGTACTTC.

This chain uses TRBV29-1 with TRBJ2-1; perhaps TRBD1 as D (5 bases). Germline V gives CDR1 SQVTM, CDR2 ANQGSEA. The CDR3 covers 12 residues. The V end was cut by 6 bases, the J end by 4 bases, with 10 bases between. The CDR3 is CSVADSYNEQFF. CDR3 nucleotide sequence: TGCAGCGTGGCCGACAGTTACAATGAGCAGTTCTTC.

The chain employs TRBV28 and TRBJ1-2; 9 bases line up with TRBD1. Unmatched junction bases numbered 9, after V lost 6 bases and J lost 7 bases. This CDR3 contains 14 residues. Per germline, CDR1 MDHEN and CDR2 SYDVKM. CDR3 in DNA: TGTGCCAGCAGCGACAGGGGGGTATCTGTTGGCTACACCTTC. This translates into CASSDRGVSVGYTF.

The genes are TRBV7-6 and TRBJ2-5, with D possibly called TRBD1 or TRBD2 (5 bases each). The V end lost 5 bases, the J end lost 5 bases, and 18 bases lay between the germline ends. The CDR3 is 15 amino acids. In germline, CDR1 is SGHVS, CDR2 FNYEAQ. The CDR3 bases are TGTGCCAGCAGCCCGGGGACGGTAAACGGGGAGACCCAGTACTTC. This codes for CASSPGTVNGETQYF. Drawing the rest from reference TRBV7-6 and TRBJ2-5, the complete variable domain is GAGVSQSPRYKVTKRGQDVALRCDPISGHVSLYWYRQALGQGPEFLTYFNYEAQQDKSGLPNDRFSAERPEGSISTLTIQRTEQRDSAMYRCASSPGTVNGETQYFGPGTRLLVL.

V and J are TRBV12-5 and TRBJ2-1; weak D call: TRBD1 (5 bases). Between the trimmed V and J ends, which lost 6 bases and 4 bases, there was a span of 13 bases. The CDR3 runs 14 residues. Germline assignment: CDR1 LGHNT and CDR2 FRNRAP. Written as DNA, the CDR3 is TGTGCTAGTGGCCGTAACAACAGGTACAATGAGCAGTTCTTC. Translation: CASGRNNRYNEQFF.

The genes are TRBV18 and TRBJ2-3; TRBD2 agrees at 7 bases. CDR3 size: 13 residues. The germline V gene encodes CDR1 KGHSH and CDR2 LQKENI. With 5 bases clipped from V and 6 bases from J, the junction kept 5 bases outside the gene matches. The CDR3 coding sequence is TGTGCCAGCTCAGGAGCGGGGTCGGATACGCAGTATTTT. It codes for CASSGAGSDTQYF.

The chain links TRBV5-1 to TRBJ2-3; tentative D call: TRBD1 (5 bases). Germline assignment: CDR1 SGHRS and CDR2 YFSETQ. V gave up 5 bases and J gave up 3 bases, with 13 bases separating them. CDR3 length: 14 residues. The CDR3 spells CASRWSGSTDTQYF. The CDR3 DNA sequence: TGCGCCAGCAGGTGGTCAGGGTCAACAGATACGCAGTATTTT.